This T cell receptor beta chain comes out of a study of T cell changes during pregnancy in multiple sclerosis. Some clones are missing from TCRdb's copy, which holds only in-frame ones; the method was immunoSEQ multiplex PCR. In the table there are roughly 80,000 clones, about 91% of which are singletons. Germline assignment: CDR1 SGDLS and CDR2 YYNGEE. The CDR3 totals 15 residues. The V and J ends lost 0 bases and 7 bases respectively, with 11 bases between them. This material consisted of peripheral blood, taken before pregnancy. The rearrangement joins TRBV9 to TRBJ1-6, with a tentative D call TRBD1 (5 bases). This sequence was found in a female donor with multiple sclerosis, enrolled in a pregnancy study. This CDR3 is CASSVGGRDNSPLHF. In DNA, the CDR3 is TGTGCCAGCAGCGTAGGCGGGAGGGACAATTCACCCCTCCACTTT.